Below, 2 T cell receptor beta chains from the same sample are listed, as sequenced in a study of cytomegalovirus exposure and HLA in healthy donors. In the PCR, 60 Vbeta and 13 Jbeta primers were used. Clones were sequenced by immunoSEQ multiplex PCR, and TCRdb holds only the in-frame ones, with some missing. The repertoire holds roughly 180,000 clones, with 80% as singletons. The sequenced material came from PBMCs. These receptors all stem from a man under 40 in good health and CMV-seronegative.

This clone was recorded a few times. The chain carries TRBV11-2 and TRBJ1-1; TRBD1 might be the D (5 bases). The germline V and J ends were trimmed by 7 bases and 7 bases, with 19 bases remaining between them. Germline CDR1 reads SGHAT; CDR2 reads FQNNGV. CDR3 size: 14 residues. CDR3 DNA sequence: TGTGCCAGCACCCCGCTCGGGGGTTTTGATGAAGCTTTCTTT. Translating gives CASTPLGGFDEAFF.

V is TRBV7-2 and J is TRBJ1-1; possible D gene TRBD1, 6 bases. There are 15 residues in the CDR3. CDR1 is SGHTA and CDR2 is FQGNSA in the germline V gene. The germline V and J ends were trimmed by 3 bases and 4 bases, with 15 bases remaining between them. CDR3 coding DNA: TGTGCCAGCAGCTTCTTCACAGGGATCTTCACTGAAGCTTTCTTT. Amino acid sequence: CASSFFTGIFTEAFF.